This entry lists 31 T cell receptor beta chains sequenced from one sample in a study of blood T cells in healthy people across ages. The authors ran a second PCR of roughly 6 to 11 cycles using a sample-barcoded 5' primer and a J-beta primer mix. TCRdb fed the 5' RACE reads into MiXCR, producing one record per CDR3 protein. The sample consists of 1.5 million to 2 million distinct CDR3 sequences, roughly 28% of them appearing once. The sequenced material came from blood. The source of these receptors is a woman in her thirties in good health.

The chain combines TRBV19 with TRBJ2-3, with D tentatively TRBD1 (5 bases). This CDR3 is built from 13 residues. CDR1 LNHDA and CDR2 SQIVND come from the germline V gene (reference sequence). V was shortened by 7 bases and J by 2 bases, with 10 bases between the two germline ends. The CDR3 DNA follows: TGTGCCAGTAAACCAGGGAACACAGATACGCAGTATTTT. Its translation: CASKPGNTDTQYF.

The V gene is TRBV6-2 or TRBV6-3, the J gene TRBJ1-5; D call uncertain. Trimming removed 1 base from V and 2 bases from J, with 9 bases in between. CDR3 length: 15 residues. Germline V gives CDR1 MNHEY, CDR2 SVGEGT. CDR3 in amino acids: CASSYYSAGNQPQHF. The CDR3 region has the DNA TGTGCCAGCAGTTACTATTCGGCGGGCAATCAGCCCCAGCATTTT.

The chain carries TRBV9 and TRBJ2-1; D is unclear. This CDR3 has 14 residues. V was cut by 0 bases and J by 10 bases, with 14 bases left in between. From germline, CDR1 is SGDLS and CDR2 YYNGEE. CDR3 DNA sequence: TGTGCCAGCAGCGTAGAAACTGGCAACGTGGAGCAGTTCTTC. As protein: CASSVETGNVEQFF.

The genes are TRBV7-2 and TRBJ2-7; no firm D call. The V gene's germline CDR1 is SGHTA and CDR2 FQGNSA. This CDR3 comprises 11 residues. V lost 0 bases to trimming and J lost 7 bases, with 4 bases between them. The DNA for the CDR3 is TGTGCCAGCAGCTTAGCAATTGAGCAGTACTTC. Its translation: CASSLAIEQYF. The whole variable domain, remainder taken from reference TRBV7-2 and TRBJ2-7, is GAGVSQSPSNKVTEKGKDVELRCDPISGHTALYWYRQSLGQGLEFLIYFQGNSAPDKSGLPSDRFSAERTGGSVSTLTIQRTQQEDSAVYLCASSLAIEQYFGPGTRLTVT.

Regarding this clonotype: Possible read error: a much larger clone is one base away. The chain combines TRBV7-2 with TRBJ2-1; TRBD2 matches 7 bases. The CDR3 is 15 amino acids. Germline values: CDR1 SGHTA, CDR2 FQGNSA. CDR3 sequence: CAGSASSGSYNEQFF. The CDR3 nucleotides are TGTGCCGGCAGCGCATCTAGCGGAAGCTACAATGAGCAGTTCTTC.

A few counts support this clonotype. V gene TRBV2 combines with J gene TRBJ2-4; 11 nucleotides agree with TRBD2. V dropped 7 bases and J dropped 13; count of bases not matched to a gene: 12. The CDR3 runs 14 residues. CDR1 is SNHLY, CDR2 FYNNEI, per germline. DNA of the CDR3: TGTGCCAGCAATAGACTAGCGGGAAGCTTGGAGCAGTACTTC. The encoded protein is CASNRLAGSLEQYF.

The rearrangement joins TRBV28 to TRBJ2-1; 9 nucleotides line up with TRBD1. CDR3 size: 12 residues. Germline assignment: CDR1 MDHEN and CDR2 SYDVKM. Unmatched junction bases numbered 6, after V lost 6 bases and J lost 12 bases. The DNA for the CDR3 is TGTGCCAGCAGGTTCGGACAGGGGAGGCAGTTCTTC. This sequence encodes CASRFGQGRQFF.

This chain connects TRBV20-1 to TRBJ2-1, with 7 bases aligning to TRBD2. Germline assignment: CDR1 DFQATT and CDR2 SNEGSKA (reference sequence). J was trimmed by 9 bases and V by 7 bases; bases with no gene match: 12. The CDR3 has 13 residues. CDR3 DNA sequence: TGCAGTGGGGAGGGGAGAACCAACAGTGAGCAGTTCTTC. Protein: CSGEGRTNSEQFF.

The rearrangement joins TRBV19 to TRBJ2-1; weak D call: TRBD2 (5 bases). The ends were cut back, 5 bases at V and 9 bases at J, with 14 bases in the middle. The CDR3 covers 13 residues. CDR1 LNHDA and CDR2 SQIVND come from the germline V gene (reference sequence). CDR3: CASSSSTRTEQFF. The CDR3 DNA reads TGTGCCAGTAGTTCCTCCACTAGGACTGAGCAGTTCTTC.

This clonotype occurred a few times. This chain joins TRBV5-1 and TRBJ2-1, with 16 nucleotides matching TRBD2. The V and J ends lost 1 base and 3 bases, in that order; junction bases with no gene match: 7. The CDR3 contains 19 residues. Germline CDR1 reads SGHRS; CDR2 reads YFSETQ. The CDR3 here is CASSLFGTSGGEYYNEQFF. As DNA, the CDR3 is TGCGCCAGCAGCTTGTTTGGGACTAGCGGGGGGGAGTACTACAATGAGCAGTTCTTC. The full variable domain, its missing parts supplied by reference TRBV5-1 and TRBJ2-1, is KAGVTQTPRYLIKTRGQQVTLSCSPISGHRSVSWYQQTPGQGLQFLFEYFSETQRNKGNFPGRFSGRQFSNSRSEMNVSTLELGDSALYLCASSLFGTSGGEYYNEQFFGPGTRLTVL.

This clonotype appeared a few times. The chain links TRBV13 to TRBJ2-3; 8 positions match TRBD2. CDR1 is PRHDT, CDR2 FYEKMQ, per germline (reference sequence). The CDR3 runs 18 residues. Unmatched junction bases numbered 14, after V lost 4 bases and J lost 2 bases. The chain's CDR3 is CASSSRGGSGTVTDTQYF. The CDR3 DNA reads TGTGCCAGCAGCTCCCGCGGTGGTAGCGGGACGGTCACAGATACGCAGTATTTT.

With respect to this clonotype: In this CDR3 the conserved last residue, phenylalanine or tryptophan, is missing, so a read error is likely. The chain uses TRBV29-1 and TRBJ1-1, with a tentative D call TRBD1 (5 bases). The CDR3 contains 13 residues. Trimming took off 5 bases at V and 4 bases at J, with 14 bases between the two ends. Germline assignment: CDR1 SQVTM and CDR2 ANQGSEA. The CDR3 loop is CSVPGLGFTEAFC. The CDR3 DNA follows: TGCAGCGTTCCAGGGTTGGGGTTCACTGAAGCTTTCTGT.

A single count supports this clonotype. At one of its ends the junction is not consistent with the germline gene, which may arise from a read error. The chain recombines TRBV12-3 or TRBV12-4 with TRBJ2-3, with D possibly matching TRBD2 (5 bases). The CDR3 extends over 14 amino acids. In nucleotides, the CDR3 is TGTGCCAGCAGTCGGCAAGGGAGAGCAGATGCGCAGTATTTT. It codes for CASSRQGRADAQYF.

Many counts were recorded for this clonotype. The J gene is TRBJ2-4, the V gene TRBV28; maybe TRBD1 (6 bases). CDR3 length: 15 amino acids. V was shortened by 4 bases and J by 3 bases, with 13 bases between the two germline ends. Germline CDR1 reads MDHEN; CDR2 reads SYDVKM. The CDR3 region is CASSSAGAGKNIQYF. The CDR3 DNA follows: TGTGCCAGCAGTTCCGCAGGGGCGGGCAAAAACATTCAGTACTTC.

This chain joins TRBV9 and TRBJ2-2; no clear D gene. The CDR3 covers 15 residues. Germline V gene lookup returns CDR1 SGDLS and CDR2 YYNGEE. V lost 4 bases and J 4 bases, leaving 14 bases between the germline ends. CDR3 coding DNA: TGTGCCAGCAGCTCAAGCCCCCGCCCCACCGGGGAGCTGTTTTTT. Translated: CASSSSPRPTGELFF.

V usage is TRBV5-6 and J usage is TRBJ1-2; 8 bases map to TRBD1. CDR3 size: 15 residues. Germline CDR1 is SGHDT and CDR2 is YYEEEE. V dropped 3 bases and J dropped 4; count of bases not matched to a gene: 8. The CDR3 reads CASSWGVRGRYGYTF. As DNA, the CDR3 is TGTGCCAGCAGCTGGGGGGTCAGGGGGCGCTATGGCTACACCTTC.

This clonotype was found a few times. The J gene is TRBJ2-5, the V gene TRBV11-2, with D uncertain. With 0 bases removed from V and 4 bases from J, the gap between germline ends came to 12 bases. Germline V gene data show CDR1 as SGHAT and CDR2 as FQNNGV. The CDR3 extends over 15 amino acids. The CDR3 coding sequence is TGTGCCAGCAGCTTAGATCTAGGAGTTGGAGAGACCCAGTACTTC. It yields the protein CASSLDLGVGETQYF.

This clonotype was observed a handful of times. The chain uses TRBV6-2 or TRBV6-3 and TRBJ2-1; 7 positions agree with TRBD2. V was pared by 8 bases and J by 8 bases, with 15 bases of the junction left unmatched. The CDR3 spans 15 residues. Germline V gene data show CDR1 as MNHEY and CDR2 as SVGEGT. The CDR3 sequence: CASWRGLSPGDEQFF. CDR3 DNA: TGTGCCAGCTGGCGGGGACTATCACCGGGCGATGAGCAGTTCTTC.

The chain has TRBV15 and TRBJ1-1; 7 positions match TRBD1. Germline CDR1 LNHNV, CDR2 YYDKDF (reference sequence). This CDR3 comprises 13 residues. With V trimmed by 8 bases and J by 1 base, 4 bases remained unmatched. The CDR3 region has the DNA TGTGCCACCGGGAGGACAGGGAACACTGAAGCTTTCTTT. As protein: CATGRTGNTEAFF.

The rearrangement joins TRBV9 to TRBJ2-1, with a weak D call TRBD2 (6 bases). Germline V gene data show CDR1 as SGDLS and CDR2 as YYNGEE. The CDR3 is 13 residues long. V lost 4 bases, J lost 8 bases, and 13 bases lay in between. CDR3 coding DNA: TGTGCCAGCAGCTCCGGGAGTTCCCATGAGCAGTTCTTC. It yields the protein CASSSGSSHEQFF.

This chain connects TRBV24-1 to TRBJ2-7; weak D call: TRBD2 (7 bases). The V gene lost 7 bases and the J gene lost 7 bases, with 16 bases spanning the gap. The length of the CDR3 is 13 residues. The germline V gene has CDR1 KGHDR and CDR2 SFDVKD. The CDR3 bases are TGTGCCACCAGGGGAGGGGGTTCCGATGAGCAGTACTTC. It codes for CATRGGGSDEQYF.

This clonotype was observed at least ten times. The chain carries TRBV20-1 and TRBJ1-2, with D possibly TRBD1 on 6 matching bases. CDR3 size: 14 residues. Germline CDR1 is DFQATT and CDR2 is SNEGSKA (reference sequence). V dropped 1 base and J dropped 3 bases, with 12 bases sitting between them. The CDR3 DNA reads TGCAGTGCTAGAGTAAACGGGGGCGACTATGGCTACACCTTC. Protein product: CSARVNGGDYGYTF.

This CDR3 is CAISAQAGYEQYF. CDR3 coding DNA: TGTGCCATCAGTGCCCAGGCCGGCTACGAGCAGTACTTC. The chain recombines TRBV10-3 with TRBJ2-7; D gene ambiguous. V lost 4 bases and J 3 bases, leaving 10 bases between the germline ends. Germline V gene data show CDR1 as ENHRY and CDR2 as SYGVKD. This CDR3 spans 13 amino acids.

This clonotype was counted at least ten times. V gene TRBV6-2 or TRBV6-3 combines with J gene TRBJ1-2, with D unclear. Between the trimmed V and J ends, which lost 0 bases and 6 bases, there was a span of 11 bases. The CDR3 loop spans 14 amino acids. From germline, CDR1 is MNHEY and CDR2 SVGEGT. The CDR3 DNA reads as TGTGCCAGCAGTTACTCCGCGGGCTCGCATGGCTACACCTTC. It yields the protein CASSYSAGSHGYTF.

The rearrangement links TRBV5-1 to TRBJ2-2, with TRBD2 identical over 7 bases. CDR3 size: 18 residues. The V and J ends lost 3 bases and 0 bases, in that order; junction bases with no gene match: 11. CDR1 and CDR2 (germline): SGHRS, YFSETQ. The CDR3 bases are TGCGCCAGCAGCTCCGGTGGGCTAGCGGAAGCGAACACCGGGGAGCTGTTTTTT. Translation: CASSSGGLAEANTGELFF.

This clonotype came up a few times. The chain has TRBV9 and TRBJ1-6; D is undetermined. V lost 3 bases, J lost 0 bases, and 7 bases lay in between. The germline V gene encodes CDR1 SGDLS and CDR2 YYNGEE. The CDR3 has 15 residues. DNA for the CDR3: TGTGCCAGCAGCGCCCGGTCCTCCTATAATTCACCCCTCCACTTT. Translated, it gives CASSARSSYNSPLHF.

This clonotype was picked up a small number of times. The chain uses TRBV29-1 and TRBJ2-1, with D unresolved. Germline V gives CDR1 SQVTM, CDR2 ANQGSEA. V gave up 6 bases and J gave up 7 bases, with 13 bases separating them. The CDR3 has 12 amino acids. The CDR3 nucleotides read TGCAGCGTCCCTAAGAAACGGAATGAGCAGTTCTTC. Protein sequence: CSVPKKRNEQFF.

The sample holds a few counts of this clonotype. V and J are TRBV7-9 and TRBJ2-1; 13 positions agree with TRBD2. With 5 bases clipped from V and 5 bases from J, the junction kept 15 bases outside the gene matches. The CDR3 extends over 19 amino acids. CDR1 is SEHNR, CDR2 FQNEAQ, per germline (reference sequence). The DNA for the CDR3 is TGTGCCAGCAGCCCGCGACTAGCGGGAGGCCCCTTGGGACACAATGAGCAGTTCTTC. It yields the protein CASSPRLAGGPLGHNEQFF.

The CDR3 sequence: CASSQSGSDKLFF. CDR3 DNA: TGTGCCAGCAGTCAATCGGGGTCGGATAAACTGTTTTTT. This chain connects TRBV7-9 to TRBJ1-4; no reliable D call. The germline gives CDR1 SEHNR, CDR2 FQNEAQ (reference sequence). This CDR3 is built from 13 residues. The germline V and J ends were trimmed by 6 bases and 11 bases, with 16 bases remaining between them.

This clonotype was counted a few times. V usage is TRBV20-1 and J usage is TRBJ2-5; 9 nucleotides align to TRBD1. This CDR3 spans 14 amino acids. Germline loops: CDR1 DFQATT, CDR2 SNEGSKA (reference sequence). V was clipped by 4 bases and J by 5 bases; unmatched bases: 8. CDR3: CSAIRTGTGETQYF. The CDR3 nucleotides read TGCAGTGCTATCCGGACAGGGACAGGGGAGACCCAGTACTTC.

At least ten counts were recorded for this clonotype. The chain links TRBV20-1 to TRBJ2-5, with a weak D call TRBD1 (6 bases). This CDR3 has 13 residues. V lost 3 bases and J lost 5, with 13 bases in between. Germline V lookup: CDR1 DFQATT, CDR2 SNEGSKA (reference sequence). This chain's CDR3 is CSARDSTGETQYF. CDR3 nucleotide sequence: TGCAGTGCTAGGGACAGCACGGGGGAGACCCAGTACTTC.